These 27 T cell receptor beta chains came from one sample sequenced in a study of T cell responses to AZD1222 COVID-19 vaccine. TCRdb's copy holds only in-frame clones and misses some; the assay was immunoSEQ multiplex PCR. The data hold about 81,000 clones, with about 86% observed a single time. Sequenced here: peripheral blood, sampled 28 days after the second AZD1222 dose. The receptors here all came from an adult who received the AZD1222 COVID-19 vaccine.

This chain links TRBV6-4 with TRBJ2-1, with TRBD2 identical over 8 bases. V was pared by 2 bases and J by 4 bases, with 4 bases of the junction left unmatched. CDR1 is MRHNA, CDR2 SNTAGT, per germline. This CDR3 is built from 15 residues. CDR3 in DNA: TGTGCCAGCAGTGACGGGGTAGCGGGGTACAATGAGCAGTTCTTC. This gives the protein CASSDGVAGYNEQFF.

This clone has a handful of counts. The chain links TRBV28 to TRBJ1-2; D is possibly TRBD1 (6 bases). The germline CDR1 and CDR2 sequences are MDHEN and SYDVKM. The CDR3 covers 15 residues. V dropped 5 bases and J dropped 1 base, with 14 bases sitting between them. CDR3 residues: CASSLLRTVNYGYTF. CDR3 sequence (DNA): TGTGCCAGCAGTCTGCTTCGGACAGTTAACTATGGCTACACCTTC.

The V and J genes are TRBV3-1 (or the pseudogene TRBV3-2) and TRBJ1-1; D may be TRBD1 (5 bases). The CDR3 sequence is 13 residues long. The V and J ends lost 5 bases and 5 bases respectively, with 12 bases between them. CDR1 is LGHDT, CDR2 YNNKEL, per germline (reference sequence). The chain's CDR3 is CASSARQQTEAFF. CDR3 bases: TGTGCCAGCAGCGCCAGACAGCAAACTGAAGCTTTCTTT.

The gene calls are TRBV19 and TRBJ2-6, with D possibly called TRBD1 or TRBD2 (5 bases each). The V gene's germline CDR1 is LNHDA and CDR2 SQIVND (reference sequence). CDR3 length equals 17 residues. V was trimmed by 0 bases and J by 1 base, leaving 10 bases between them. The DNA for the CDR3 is TGTGCCAGTAGTATAGATCGCAGGGAGTCTGGGGCCAACGTCCTGACTTTC. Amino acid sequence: CASSIDRRESGANVLTF.

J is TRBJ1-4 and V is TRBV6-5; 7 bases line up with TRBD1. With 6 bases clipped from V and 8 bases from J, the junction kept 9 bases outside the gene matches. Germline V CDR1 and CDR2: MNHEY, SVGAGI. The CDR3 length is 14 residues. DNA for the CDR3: TGTGCCAGCAGGTCCTCCGGGACAGACGAAAAACTGTTTTTT. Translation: CASRSSGTDEKLFF.

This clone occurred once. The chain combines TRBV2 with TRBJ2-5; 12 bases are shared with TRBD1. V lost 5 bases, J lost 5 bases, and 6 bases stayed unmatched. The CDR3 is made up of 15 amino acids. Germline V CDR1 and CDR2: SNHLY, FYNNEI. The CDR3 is CASSPGQGAWETQYF. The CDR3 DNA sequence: TGTGCCAGCAGTCCGGGACAGGGGGCTTGGGAGACCCAGTACTTC.

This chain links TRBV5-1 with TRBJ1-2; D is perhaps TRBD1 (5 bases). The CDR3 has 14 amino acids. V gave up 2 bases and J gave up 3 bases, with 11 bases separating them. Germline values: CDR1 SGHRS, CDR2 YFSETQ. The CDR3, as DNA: TGCGCCAGCAGCTTCCAGGGTGGAGACTATGGCTACACCTTC. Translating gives CASSFQGGDYGYTF.

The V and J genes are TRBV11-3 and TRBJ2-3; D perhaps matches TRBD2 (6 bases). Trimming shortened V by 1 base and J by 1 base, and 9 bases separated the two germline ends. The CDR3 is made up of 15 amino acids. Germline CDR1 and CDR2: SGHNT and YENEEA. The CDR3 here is CASSLGSGGTDTQYF. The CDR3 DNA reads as TGTGCCAGCAGCTTAGGTTCGGGAGGCACAGATACGCAGTATTTT. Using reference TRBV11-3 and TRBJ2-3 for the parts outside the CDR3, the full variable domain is EAGVVQSPRYKIIEKKQPVAFWCNPISGHNTLYWYLQNLGQGPELLIRYENEEAVDDSQLPKDRFSAERLKGVDSTLKIQPAELGDSAVYLCASSLGSGGTDTQYFGPGTRLTVL.

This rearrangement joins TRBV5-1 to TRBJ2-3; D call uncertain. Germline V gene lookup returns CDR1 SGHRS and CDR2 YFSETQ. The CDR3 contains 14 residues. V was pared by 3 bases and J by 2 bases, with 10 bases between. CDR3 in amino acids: CASSSTRSTDTQYF. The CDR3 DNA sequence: TGCGCCAGCAGCTCAACGCGGTCCACAGATACGCAGTATTTT.

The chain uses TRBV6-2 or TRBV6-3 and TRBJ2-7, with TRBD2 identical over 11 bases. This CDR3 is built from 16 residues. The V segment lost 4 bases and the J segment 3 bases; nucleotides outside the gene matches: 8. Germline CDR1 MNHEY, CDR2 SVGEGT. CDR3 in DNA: TGTGCCAGCAGTTCGGCATCACTAGCGGGAGACTACGAGCAGTACTTC. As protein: CASSSASLAGDYEQYF.

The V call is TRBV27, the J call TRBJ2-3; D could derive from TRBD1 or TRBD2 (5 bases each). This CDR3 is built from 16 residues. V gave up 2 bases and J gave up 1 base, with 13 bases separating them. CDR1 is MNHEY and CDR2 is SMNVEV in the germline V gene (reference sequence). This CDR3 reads CASSLRDAGGTDTQYF. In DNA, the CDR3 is TGTGCCAGCAGTTTAAGGGACGCTGGGGGCACAGATACGCAGTATTTT.

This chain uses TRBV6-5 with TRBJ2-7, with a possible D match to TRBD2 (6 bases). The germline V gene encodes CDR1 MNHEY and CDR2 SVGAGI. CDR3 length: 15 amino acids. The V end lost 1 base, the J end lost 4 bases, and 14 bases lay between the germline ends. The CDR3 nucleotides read TGTGCCAGCAGTTACTTGCAGGGTAGCGGATACGAGCAGTACTTC. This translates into CASSYLQGSGYEQYF.

CDR3 protein: CASSLGQITYGYTF. The CDR3 nucleotides are TGTGCCAGCAGCTTAGGACAAATCACCTATGGCTACACCTTC. The rearrangement uses TRBV11-2 and TRBJ1-2; D unresolved. The V gene's germline CDR1 is SGHAT and CDR2 FQNNGV. This CDR3 has 14 residues. V lost 1 base and J lost 4, with 10 bases in between.

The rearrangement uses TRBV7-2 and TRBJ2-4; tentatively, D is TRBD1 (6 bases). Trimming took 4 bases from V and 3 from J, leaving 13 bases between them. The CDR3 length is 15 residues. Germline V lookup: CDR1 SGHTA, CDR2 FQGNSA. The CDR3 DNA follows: TGTGCCAGCAGCTCCAGGACAGCCAACAAAAACATTCAGTACTTC. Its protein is CASSSRTANKNIQYF.

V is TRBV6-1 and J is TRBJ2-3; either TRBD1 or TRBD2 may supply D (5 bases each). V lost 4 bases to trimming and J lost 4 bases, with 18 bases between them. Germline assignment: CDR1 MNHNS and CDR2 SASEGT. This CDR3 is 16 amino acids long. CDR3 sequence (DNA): TGTGCCAGCAGTGGTGCGTTAGGGACCCTGGCAGATACGCAGTATTTT. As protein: CASSGALGTLADTQYF.

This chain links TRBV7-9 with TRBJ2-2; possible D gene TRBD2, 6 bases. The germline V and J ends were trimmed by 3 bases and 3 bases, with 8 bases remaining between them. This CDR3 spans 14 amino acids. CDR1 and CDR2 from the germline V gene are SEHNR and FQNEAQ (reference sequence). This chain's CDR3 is CASSFGSYTGELFF. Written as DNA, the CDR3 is TGTGCCAGCAGCTTCGGGAGCTACACCGGGGAGCTGTTTTTT.

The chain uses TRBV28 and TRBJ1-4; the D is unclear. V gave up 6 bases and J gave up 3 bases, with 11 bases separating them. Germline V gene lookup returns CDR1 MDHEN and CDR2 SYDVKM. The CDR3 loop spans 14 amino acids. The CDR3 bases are TGTGCCAGCAGCACCCCTGGGGCTAATGAAAAACTGTTTTTT. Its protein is CASSTPGANEKLFF.

CDR3 nucleotide sequence: TGTGCCAGCAGCGAATCCGGGACTAGCGGGATGTACAATGAGCAGTTCTTC. Protein: CASSESGTSGMYNEQFF. V is TRBV7-3 and J is TRBJ2-1; TRBD2 matches at 13 bases. Germline V gives CDR1 SGHTA, CDR2 FQGTGA. The CDR3 has 17 residues. The V segment lost 5 bases and the J segment 4 bases; nucleotides outside the gene matches: 8.

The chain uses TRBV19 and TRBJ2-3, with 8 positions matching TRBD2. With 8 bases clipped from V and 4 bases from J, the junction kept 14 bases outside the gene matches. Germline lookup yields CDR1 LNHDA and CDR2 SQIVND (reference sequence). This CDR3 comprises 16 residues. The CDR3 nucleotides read TGTGCCAGTTCTACCCTGGCGGGGGGTGATGCAGATACGCAGTATTTT. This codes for CASSTLAGGDADTQYF.

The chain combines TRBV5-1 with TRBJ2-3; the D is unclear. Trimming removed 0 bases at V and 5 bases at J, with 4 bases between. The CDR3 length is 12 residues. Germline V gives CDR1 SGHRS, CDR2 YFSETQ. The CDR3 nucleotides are TGCGCCAGCAGCTTGGTTGGAGATACGCAGTATTTT. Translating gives CASSLVGDTQYF.

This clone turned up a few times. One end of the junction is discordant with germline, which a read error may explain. CDR3 sequence reads: CASSNPPGPIF. DNA for the CDR3: TGTGCCAGCAGCAACCCGCCGGGACCGATATTC. The chain couples TRBV11-2 to TRBJ2-7; D possibly uses TRBD1 or TRBD2 (5 bases each). Germline-derived CDR1 and CDR2 are SGHAT and FQNNGV. The CDR3 runs to 11 residues.

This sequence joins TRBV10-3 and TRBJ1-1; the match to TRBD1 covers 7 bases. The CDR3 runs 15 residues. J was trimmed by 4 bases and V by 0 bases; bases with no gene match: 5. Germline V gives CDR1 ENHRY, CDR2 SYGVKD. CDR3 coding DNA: TGTGCCATCAGTGAGTCTGACAGGGACGGCACTGAAGCTTTCTTT. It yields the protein CAISESDRDGTEAFF.

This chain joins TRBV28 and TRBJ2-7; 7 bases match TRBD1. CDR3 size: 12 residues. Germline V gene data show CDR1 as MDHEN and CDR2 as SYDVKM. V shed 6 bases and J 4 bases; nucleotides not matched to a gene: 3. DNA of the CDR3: TGTGCCAGCAGAAGACAGGGATACGAGCAGTACTTC. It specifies CASRRQGYEQYF.

The CDR3 spells CASSKGGNQPQHF. The CDR3 DNA follows: TGTGCCAGCAGCAAGGGAGGCAATCAGCCCCAGCATTTT. The chain carries TRBV9 and TRBJ1-5; D uncertain. CDR3 length equals 13 residues. V shed 4 bases and J shed 2 bases, with 7 bases lying between them. Germline V gene lookup returns CDR1 SGDLS and CDR2 YYNGEE.

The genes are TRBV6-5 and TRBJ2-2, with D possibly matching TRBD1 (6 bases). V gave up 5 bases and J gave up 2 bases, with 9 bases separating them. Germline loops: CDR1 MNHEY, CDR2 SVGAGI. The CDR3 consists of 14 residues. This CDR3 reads CASSRDTNTGELFF. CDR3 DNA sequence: TGTGCCAGCAGTCGGGACACCAACACCGGGGAGCTGTTTTTT.

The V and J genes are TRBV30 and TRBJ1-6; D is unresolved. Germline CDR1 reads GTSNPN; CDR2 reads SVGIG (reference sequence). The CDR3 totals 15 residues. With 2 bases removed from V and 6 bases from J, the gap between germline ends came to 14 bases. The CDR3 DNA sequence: TGTGCCTGGAGTACGATCTCCGCTTCTAATTCACCCCTCCACTTT. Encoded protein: CAWSTISASNSPLHF.

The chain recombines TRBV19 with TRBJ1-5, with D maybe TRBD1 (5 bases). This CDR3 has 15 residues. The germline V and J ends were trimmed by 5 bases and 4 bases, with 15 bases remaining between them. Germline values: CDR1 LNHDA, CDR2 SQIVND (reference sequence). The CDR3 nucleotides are TGTGCCAGTAGTCAAGGCCAGGGAAGGAATCAGCCCCAGCATTTT. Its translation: CASSQGQGRNQPQHF. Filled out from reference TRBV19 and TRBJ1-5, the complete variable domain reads DGGITQSPKYLFRKEGQNVTLSCEQNLNHDAMYWYRQDPGQGLRLIYYSQIVNDFQKGDIAEGYSVSREKKESFPLTVTSAQKNPTAFYLCASSQGQGRNQPQHFGDGTRLSIL.